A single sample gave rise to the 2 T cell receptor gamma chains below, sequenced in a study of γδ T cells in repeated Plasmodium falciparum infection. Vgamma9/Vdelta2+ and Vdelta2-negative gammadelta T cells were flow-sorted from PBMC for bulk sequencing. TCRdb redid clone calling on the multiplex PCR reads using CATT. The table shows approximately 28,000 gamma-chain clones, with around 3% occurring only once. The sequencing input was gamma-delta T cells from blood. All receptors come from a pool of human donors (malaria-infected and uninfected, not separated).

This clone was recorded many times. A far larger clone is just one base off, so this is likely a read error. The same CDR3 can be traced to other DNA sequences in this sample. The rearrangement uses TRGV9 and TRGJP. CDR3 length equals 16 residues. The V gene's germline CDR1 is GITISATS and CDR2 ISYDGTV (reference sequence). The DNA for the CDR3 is TGTGCCTTGTGGAGAAGTCAAGAGTTGGGTAAAAAAATCAAGGTATTT. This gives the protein CALWRSQELGKKIKVF.

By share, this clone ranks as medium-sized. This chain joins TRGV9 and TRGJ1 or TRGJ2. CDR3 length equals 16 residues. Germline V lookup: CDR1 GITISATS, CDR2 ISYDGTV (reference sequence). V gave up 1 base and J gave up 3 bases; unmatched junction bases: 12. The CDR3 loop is CALWEVLHRGYYKKLF. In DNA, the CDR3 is TGTGCCTTGTGGGAGGTTCTTCATAGGGGTTATTATAAGAAACTCTTT.